The 5 T cell receptor beta chains below were found in one sample sequenced in a study of CD8 T cells in ankylosing spondylitis. Each CDR3 protein gets one entry after TCRdb re-called the 5' RACE reads with MiXCR. The sample carries 300,000 to 350,000 distinct CDR3 sequences, about 20% recorded once. Source material: blood, either unsorted or a sorted T cell fraction (not recorded which). These receptors all come from a female donor with ankylosing spondylitis or in good health (not recorded which).

This clonotype appeared a few times. The V call is TRBV7-2, the J call TRBJ2-1; unclear D gene. The CDR3 contains 12 residues. V gave up 7 bases and J gave up 9 bases, with 13 bases separating them. CDR1 is SGHTA, CDR2 FQGNSA, per germline. The DNA for the CDR3 is TGTGCCAGCACCTCGGGTCGGACTGAGCAGTTCTTC. It yields the protein CASTSGRTEQFF.

The chain carries TRBV6-6 and TRBJ1-1, with a possible D match to TRBD1 (6 bases). CDR3 length: 13 amino acids. Between the trimmed V and J ends, which lost 6 bases and 5 bases, there was a span of 13 bases. Germline CDR1 reads MNHNY; CDR2 reads SVGAGI (reference sequence). DNA for the CDR3: TGTGCCAGCAGACCAAAACAGGGTACTGAAGCTTTCTTT. Its protein product is CASRPKQGTEAFF.

DNA of the CDR3: TGTGCCAGCAGTCGGCTAGTAGGGAGCGCAGAGACCCAGTACTTC. Its translation: CASSRLVGSAETQYF. The V and J genes are TRBV2 and TRBJ2-5, with a tentative D call TRBD2 (5 bases). This CDR3 is built from 15 residues. The germline gives CDR1 SNHLY, CDR2 FYNNEI. V was cut by 5 bases and J by 4 bases, with 17 bases left in between.

The chain recombines TRBV4-3 with TRBJ2-1, with TRBD2 identical over 14 bases. The CDR3 has 19 residues. Germline V gene data show CDR1 as LGHNA and CDR2 as YSLEER. V lost 1 base and J lost 9; bases outside the gene matches: 14. CDR3 in amino acids: CASSQAELTTSGRATEQFF. CDR3 DNA sequence: TGCGCCAGCAGCCAAGCTGAACTTACGACTAGCGGGAGGGCCACTGAGCAGTTCTTC.

This clonotype showed up just a few times. The chain combines TRBV7-2 with TRBJ2-5, with 7 bases matching TRBD2. The V and J ends lost 0 bases and 1 base, in that order; junction bases with no gene match: 8. In germline, CDR1 is SGHTA, CDR2 FQGNSA. There are 17 residues in the CDR3. The CDR3 region has the DNA TGTGCCAGCAGCTTAGCGCGGGGAGGGTTTGGCCAAGAGACCCAGTACTTC. This gives the protein CASSLARGGFGQETQYF.